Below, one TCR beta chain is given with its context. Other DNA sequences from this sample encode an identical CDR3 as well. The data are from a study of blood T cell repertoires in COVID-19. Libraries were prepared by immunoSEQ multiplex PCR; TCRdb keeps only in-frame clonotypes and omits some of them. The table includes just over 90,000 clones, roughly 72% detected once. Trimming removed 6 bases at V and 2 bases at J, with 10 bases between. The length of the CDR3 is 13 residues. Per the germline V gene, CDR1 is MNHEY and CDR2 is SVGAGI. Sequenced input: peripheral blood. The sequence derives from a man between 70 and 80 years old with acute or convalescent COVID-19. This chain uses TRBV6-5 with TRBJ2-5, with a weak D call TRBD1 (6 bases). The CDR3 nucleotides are TGTGCCAGCAGGCGGACAGAACAAGAGACCCAGTACTTC. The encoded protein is CASRRTEQETQYF.